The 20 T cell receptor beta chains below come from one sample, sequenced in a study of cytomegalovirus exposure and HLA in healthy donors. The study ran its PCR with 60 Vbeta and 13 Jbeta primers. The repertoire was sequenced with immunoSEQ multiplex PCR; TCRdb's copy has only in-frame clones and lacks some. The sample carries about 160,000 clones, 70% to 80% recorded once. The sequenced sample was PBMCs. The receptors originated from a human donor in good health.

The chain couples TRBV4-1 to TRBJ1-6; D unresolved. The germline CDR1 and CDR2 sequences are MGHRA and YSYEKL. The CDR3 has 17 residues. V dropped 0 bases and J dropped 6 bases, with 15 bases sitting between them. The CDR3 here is CASSQDTAPVGNSPLHF. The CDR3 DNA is TGCGCCAGCAGCCAAGATACAGCCCCAGTGGGTAATTCACCCCTCCACTTT.

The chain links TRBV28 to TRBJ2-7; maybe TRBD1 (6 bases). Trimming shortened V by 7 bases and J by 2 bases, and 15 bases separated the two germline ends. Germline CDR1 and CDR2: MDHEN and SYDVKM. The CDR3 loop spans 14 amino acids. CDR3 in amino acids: CASITSGTTYEQYF. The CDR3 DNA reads TGTGCCAGCATAACGTCCGGGACAACCTACGAGCAGTACTTC. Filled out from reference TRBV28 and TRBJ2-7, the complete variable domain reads DVKVTQSSRYLVKRTGEKVFLECVQDMDHENMFWYRQDPGLGLRLIYFSYDVKMKEKGDIPEGYSVSREKKERFSLILESASTNQTSMYLCASITSGTTYEQYFGPGTRLTVT.

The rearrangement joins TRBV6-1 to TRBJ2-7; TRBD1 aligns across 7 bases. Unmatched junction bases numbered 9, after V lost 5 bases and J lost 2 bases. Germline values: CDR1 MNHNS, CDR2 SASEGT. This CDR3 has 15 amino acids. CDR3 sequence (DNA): TGTGCCAGCAGTACATACGGGACAGATGCCTACGAGCAGTACTTC. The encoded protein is CASSTYGTDAYEQYF.

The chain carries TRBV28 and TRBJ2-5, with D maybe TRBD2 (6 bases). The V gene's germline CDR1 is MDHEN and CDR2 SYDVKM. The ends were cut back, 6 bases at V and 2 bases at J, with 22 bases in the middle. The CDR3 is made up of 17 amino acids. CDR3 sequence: CASSLPGTGVGQETQYF. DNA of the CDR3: TGTGCCAGCAGCCTCCCAGGGACGGGAGTCGGGCAAGAGACCCAGTACTTC.

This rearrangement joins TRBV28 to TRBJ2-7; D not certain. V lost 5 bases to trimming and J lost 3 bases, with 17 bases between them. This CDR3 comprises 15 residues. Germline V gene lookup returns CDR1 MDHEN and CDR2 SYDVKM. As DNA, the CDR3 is TGTGCCAGCAGTCCCCCCGGCAGGCTGGACTACGAGCAGTACTTC. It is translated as CASSPPGRLDYEQYF.

This CDR3 is CASSDVGSGYEQYF. CDR3 DNA: TGTGCCAGCAGTGATGTCGGGAGTGGCTACGAGCAGTACTTC. This sequence joins TRBV2 and TRBJ2-7; D possibly corresponds to TRBD2 (6 bases). The V end was cut by 3 bases, the J end by 3 bases, with 12 bases between. Germline assignment: CDR1 SNHLY and CDR2 FYNNEI. This CDR3 has 14 amino acids.

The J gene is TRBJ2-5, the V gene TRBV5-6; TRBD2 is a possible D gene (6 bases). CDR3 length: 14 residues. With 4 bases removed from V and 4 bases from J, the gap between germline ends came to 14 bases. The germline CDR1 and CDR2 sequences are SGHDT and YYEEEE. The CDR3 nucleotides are TGTGCCAGCAGCGGAGTGACTAGTAGAGAGACCCAGTACTTC. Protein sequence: CASSGVTSRETQYF.

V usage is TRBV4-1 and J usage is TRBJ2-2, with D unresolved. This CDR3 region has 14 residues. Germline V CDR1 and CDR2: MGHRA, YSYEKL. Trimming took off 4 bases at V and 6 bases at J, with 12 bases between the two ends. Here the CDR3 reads CASSPPQRPGELFF. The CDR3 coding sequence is TGCGCCAGCAGCCCCCCGCAGCGTCCCGGGGAGCTGTTTTTT.

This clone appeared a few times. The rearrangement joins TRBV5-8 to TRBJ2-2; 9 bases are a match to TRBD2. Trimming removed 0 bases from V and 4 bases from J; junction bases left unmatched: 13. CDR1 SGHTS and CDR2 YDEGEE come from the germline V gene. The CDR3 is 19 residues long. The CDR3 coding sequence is TGTGCCAGCAGCTTGGAACGGGTAGCGGGAGAGGTTCGCACCGGGGAGCTGTTTTTT. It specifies CASSLERVAGEVRTGELFF.

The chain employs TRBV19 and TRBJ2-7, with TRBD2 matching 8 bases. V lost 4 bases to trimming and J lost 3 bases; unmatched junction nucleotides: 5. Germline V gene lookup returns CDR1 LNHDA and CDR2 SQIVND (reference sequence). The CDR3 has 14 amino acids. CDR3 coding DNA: TGTGCCAGTAGTAGGGCGGGAGGACGCTACGAGCAGTACTTC. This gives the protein CASSRAGGRYEQYF.

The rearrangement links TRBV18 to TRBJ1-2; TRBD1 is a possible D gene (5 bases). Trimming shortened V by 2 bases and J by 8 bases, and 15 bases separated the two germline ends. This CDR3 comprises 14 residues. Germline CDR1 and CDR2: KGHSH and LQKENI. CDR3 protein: CASSPVSQGRGYTF. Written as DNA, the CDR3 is TGTGCCAGCTCACCAGTTAGTCAGGGAAGAGGCTACACCTTC.

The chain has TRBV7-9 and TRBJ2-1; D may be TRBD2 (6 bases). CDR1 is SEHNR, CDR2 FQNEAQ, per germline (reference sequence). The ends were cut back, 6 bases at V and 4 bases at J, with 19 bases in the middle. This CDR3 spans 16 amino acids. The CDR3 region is CASRGNEGTLYNEQFF. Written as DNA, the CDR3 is TGTGCCAGCAGAGGGAACGAGGGGACTTTATACAATGAGCAGTTCTTC.

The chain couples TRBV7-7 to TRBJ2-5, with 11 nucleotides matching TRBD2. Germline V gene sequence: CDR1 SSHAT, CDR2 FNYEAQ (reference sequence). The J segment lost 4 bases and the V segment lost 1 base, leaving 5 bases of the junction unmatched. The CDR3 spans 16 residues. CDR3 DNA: TGTGCCAGCAGCTTAGGTAGCGGGGGGGCAGGAGAGACCCAGTACTTC. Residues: CASSLGSGGAGETQYF.

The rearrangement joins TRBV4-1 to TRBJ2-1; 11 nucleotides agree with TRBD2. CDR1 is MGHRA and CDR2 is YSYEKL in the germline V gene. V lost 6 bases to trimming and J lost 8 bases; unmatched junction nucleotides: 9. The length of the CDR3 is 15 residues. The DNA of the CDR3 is TGCGCCAGCAGGCTAGCGGGAGGAAGGATCGATGAGCAGTTCTTC. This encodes CASRLAGGRIDEQFF.

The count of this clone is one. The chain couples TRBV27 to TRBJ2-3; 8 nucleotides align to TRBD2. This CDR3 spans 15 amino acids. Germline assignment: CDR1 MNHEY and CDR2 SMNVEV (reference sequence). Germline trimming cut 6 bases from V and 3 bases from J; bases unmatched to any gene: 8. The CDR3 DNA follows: TGTGCCAGCAGCCCCAGCGGGAGTTGGACAGATACGCAGTATTTT. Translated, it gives CASSPSGSWTDTQYF.

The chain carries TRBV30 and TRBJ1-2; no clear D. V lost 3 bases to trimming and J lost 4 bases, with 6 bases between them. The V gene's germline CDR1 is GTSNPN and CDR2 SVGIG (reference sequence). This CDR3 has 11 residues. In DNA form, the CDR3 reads TGTGCCTGGAGGGGAGCCTATGGCTACACCTTC. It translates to CAWRGAYGYTF.

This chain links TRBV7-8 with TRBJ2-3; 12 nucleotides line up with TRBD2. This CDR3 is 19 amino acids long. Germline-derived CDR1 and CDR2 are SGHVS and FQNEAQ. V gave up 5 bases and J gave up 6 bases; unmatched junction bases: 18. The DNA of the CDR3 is TGTGCCAGCAGCCCCCGGACTAGCGGGGAGATCGAGTTAATGGATACGCAGTATTTT. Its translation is CASSPRTSGEIELMDTQYF.

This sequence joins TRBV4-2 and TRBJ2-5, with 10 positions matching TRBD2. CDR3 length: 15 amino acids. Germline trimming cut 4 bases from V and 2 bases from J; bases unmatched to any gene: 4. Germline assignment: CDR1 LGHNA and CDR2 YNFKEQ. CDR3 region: CASSLGLAAQETQYF. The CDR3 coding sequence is TGTGCCAGCAGCCTAGGACTAGCGGCACAAGAGACCCAGTACTTC.

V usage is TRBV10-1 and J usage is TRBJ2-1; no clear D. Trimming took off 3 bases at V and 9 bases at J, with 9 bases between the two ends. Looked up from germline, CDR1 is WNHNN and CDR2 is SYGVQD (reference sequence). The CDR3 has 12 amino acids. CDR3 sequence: CASSEGDFEQFF. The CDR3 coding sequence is TGCGCCAGCAGTGAAGGTGACTTTGAGCAGTTCTTC.

CDR3 region: CASSIPLYYTEAFF. The CDR3 DNA is TGTGCCAGCAGCATCCCGCTTTACTACACTGAAGCTTTCTTT. V usage is TRBV7-9 and J usage is TRBJ1-1; D is ambiguous. Trimming cost V 5 bases and J 3 bases, with 13 bases left between them. CDR1 SEHNR and CDR2 FQNEAQ come from the germline V gene (reference sequence). The CDR3 length is 14 residues.